These 5 T cell receptor beta chains originate from one sample sequenced in a study of OX40 agonist ivuxolimab in advanced cancers. Library creation used the immunoSEQ multiplex PCR assay. TCRdb retrieved this table from immuneACCESS and kept in-frame rearrangements only. Not all clones are present; in checked studies, unresolved V genes account for under half, and no reason is known for the remainder. The sample data list around 100,000 clones, and approximately 90% of these were observed just once. The biggest ten clones account for 0.54% of the sample. This sample comprised CD4+ or CD8+ T cells sorted from blood, obtained in a trial of the OX40 agonist ivuxolimab. The receptors were sampled from an adult with an advanced solid tumor such as melanoma, head and neck, liver or kidney cancer.

The CDR3 DNA reads TGTGCCAGCTCCAGGGGGGTTTACGAGCAGTACTTC. Its protein product is CASSRGVYEQYF. The gene calls are TRBV6-5 and TRBJ2-7, with D tentatively TRBD1 (7 bases). In germline, CDR1 is MNHEY, CDR2 SVGAGI. This CDR3 spans 12 amino acids. Trimming took 8 bases from V and 4 from J, leaving 12 bases between them.

This clone was seen more than once but under ten times. This chain joins TRBV18 and TRBJ2-3; TRBD1 or TRBD2 may be the D gene (5 bases each). The CDR3 has 15 amino acids. Germline V gene data show CDR1 as KGHSH and CDR2 as LQKENI. V dropped 4 bases and J dropped 0 bases, with 11 bases sitting between them. CDR3 protein: CASSQYRDSTDTQYF. CDR3 coding DNA: TGTGCCAGCTCACAGTACCGGGACAGCACAGATACGCAGTATTTT.

This clone was seen once. This chain uses TRBV6-5 with TRBJ2-3; 9 bases align to TRBD2. The CDR3 runs 15 residues. Unmatched junction bases numbered 3, after V lost 5 bases and J lost 0 bases. Germline-derived CDR1 and CDR2 are MNHEY and SVGAGI. The CDR3 region has the DNA TGTGCCAGCAGTGTCCTAGCGGGGAGCACAGATACGCAGTATTTT. Amino acids: CASSVLAGSTDTQYF.

J is TRBJ1-3 and V is TRBV7-2; D is unresolved. This CDR3 has 14 amino acids. The ends were cut back, 5 bases at V and 2 bases at J, with 10 bases in the middle. Germline CDR1 and CDR2: SGHTA and FQGNSA. CDR3 sequence (DNA): TGTGCCAGCAGCCCTTCAATGGCTGGAAACACCATATATTTT. Translated, it gives CASSPSMAGNTIYF.

V and J are TRBV9 and TRBJ1-2, with D maybe TRBD1 (5 bases). Germline CDR1 SGDLS, CDR2 YYNGEE. The CDR3 covers 15 residues. V lost 0 bases to trimming and J lost 3 bases, with 12 bases between them. The CDR3 loop reads CASSVDEGLHYGYTF. The CDR3 nucleotides read TGTGCCAGCAGCGTAGATGAGGGGTTACACTATGGCTACACCTTC.